A few counts support the clone carrying this TCR beta chain. What it recognizes is unknown. 5'RACE template switching produced TCR cDNA carrying a universal primer site and UMIs. TCRdb reanalysed the 5' RACE reads using MiXCR and keeps one entry per CDR3 protein. The sample yields hundreds of thousands of distinct CDR3 sequences, 15% to 20% seen once. The sample is drawn from a study of T cells after yellow fever vaccination. The study, taken as a whole, reports: It was a small share of clonotypes that appeared in both CD4 and CD8 compartments. Reappearance after the booster was observed for most primary-vaccination clones (about 96% CD4, about 85% CD8).

The ends lost 4 bases at V and 5 bases at J; junction bases unmatched: 9. Germline loops: CDR1 MDHEN, CDR2 SYDVKM. This CDR3 spans 16 amino acids. The source of this sequence is a man aged 25 to 40 who received the YFV17D yellow fever vaccine. This chain connects TRBV28 to TRBJ2-2; 8 nucleotides agree with TRBD1. Sequenced here: PBMCs, sampled 15 days after the yellow fever booster vaccination. CDR3 coding DNA: TGTGCCAGCAGTTGGCCGTCCGACAGGGGTACCGGGGAGCTGTTTTTT. Amino acids: CASSWPSDRGTGELFF.